This T cell receptor (beta chain) was recovered during a study of T cells after posttransplantation cyclophosphamide. Busulfan-fludarabine conditioning, marrow transplant, and cyclophosphamide on days +3 and +4 were administered. CDR3 length: 22 residues. This clone has just a few counts. The data were produced by immunoSEQ multiplex PCR, yet TCRdb's version contains in-frame clones alone and is incomplete. The profile covers about 27,000 clones, none occurring a single time. The receptor comes from a male patient younger than 35 who received an allogeneic stem cell transplant from a related donor, was CMV-positive, and had no GVHD. Some T cells may originate from the graft donor. The sequenced sample was PBMCs, obtained after allogeneic stem cell transplant with posttransplant cyclophosphamide. The chain joins TRBV21-1 to TRBJ2-7; TRBD2 is the table's D call and was not checked against the DNA. TRBV21-1 is annotated as a pseudogene. CDR3 sequence reads: CASSKVTILAIFKRELDYEQYF. CDR3 nucleotides: TGTGCCAGCAGCAAAGTTACTATCCTAGCCATCTTTAAGCGGGAGCTGGACTACGAGCAGTACTTC.